These 8 T cell receptor beta chains were sequenced from one sample in a study of prognosis after radiotherapy for stage I lung cancer. Amplification of TCR beta CDR3 from genomic DNA used two-round multiplex PCR. It was primers specific to each TRBV and TRBJ gene that first-round PCR used. TCRdb recomputed calls from the multiplex PCR reads with MiXCR, one row per CDR3 protein. The table includes 15,000 to 20,000 distinct CDR3 sequences, roughly two fifths detected once. Sequencing was performed on PBMCs, taken before or after stereotactic body radiation therapy (not recorded which). The receptors originated from a donor over 45 with non-small cell lung cancer.

This clonotype was detected ten times or more. This chain connects TRBV7-9 to TRBJ2-7; D might be TRBD2 (5 bases). The V end was cut by 7 bases, the J end by 3 bases, with 19 bases between. CDR3 length: 15 residues. Per germline, CDR1 SEHNR and CDR2 FQNEAQ (reference sequence). This CDR3 reads CASIPRDGSGYEQYF. CDR3 coding DNA: TGTGCCAGCATCCCACGGGATGGATCTGGCTACGAGCAGTACTTC.

On this clonotype: A read error may account for a junction end that differs from germline. The chain has TRBV7-8 and TRBJ1-5; no reliable D call. Germline loops: CDR1 SGHVS, CDR2 FQNEAQ. The CDR3 has 15 residues. The CDR3 protein is CASSLKRSGNQHQHF. The DNA of the CDR3 is TGTGCCAGCAGCTTAAAAAGGTCTGGCAATCAGCACCAGCATTTC. Drawing the rest from reference TRBV7-8 and TRBJ1-5, the complete variable domain is GAGVSQSPRYKVAKRGQDVALRCDPISGHVSLFWYQQALGQGPEFLTYFQNEAQLDKSGLPSDRFFAERPEGSVSTLKIQRTQQEDSAVYLCASSLKRSGNQHQHFGDGTRLSIL.

The chain recombines TRBV2 with TRBJ2-2, with 9 bases fitting TRBD1. With V trimmed by 2 bases and J by 3 bases, 1 base remained unmatched. This CDR3 contains 15 residues. CDR1 is SNHLY, CDR2 FYNNEI, per germline. As DNA, the CDR3 is TGTGCCAGCAGTGAATGGACAGGGGACACCGGGGAGCTGTTTTTT. It translates to CASSEWTGDTGELFF.

The V call is TRBV5-1, the J call TRBJ1-5; D remains ambiguous. This CDR3 has 17 residues. Trimming cost V 4 bases and J 3 bases, with 20 bases left between them. Germline V gives CDR1 SGHRS, CDR2 YFSETQ. The CDR3, as DNA: TGCGCCAGCAGCCCTGAATTGCGGCGGCCCCCCAATCAGCCCCAGCATTTT. This sequence encodes CASSPELRRPPNQPQHF.

This clonotype was seen a single time. This chain connects TRBV20-1 to TRBJ2-2; a weak D match, TRBD1 (5 bases). V was trimmed by 5 bases and J by 1 base, leaving 11 bases between them. The CDR3 totals 14 residues. Germline V gives CDR1 DFQATT, CDR2 SNEGSKA (reference sequence). The CDR3 region is CSASNTGNTGELFF. Here the CDR3 DNA reads TGCAGTGCTTCGAATACAGGGAACACCGGGGAGCTGTTTTTT.

This chain links TRBV6-2 or TRBV6-3 with TRBJ2-1; 8 positions agree with TRBD2. V shed 4 bases, J shed 4 bases, and the junction held 9 bases outside the gene matches. There are 16 residues in the CDR3. Germline V gives CDR1 MNHEY, CDR2 SVGEGT. The CDR3 spells CASSLSPSGPYNEQFF. The CDR3 DNA reads as TGTGCCAGCAGTTTAAGTCCTAGCGGGCCATACAATGAGCAGTTCTTC.

The rearrangement joins TRBV9 to TRBJ1-3; the D is unclear. Germline V gene lookup returns CDR1 SGDLS and CDR2 YYNGEE. V dropped 3 bases and J dropped 3 bases, with 16 bases sitting between them. This CDR3 region has 16 residues. CDR3 protein: CASSGGLGSGGNTIYF. The CDR3 DNA reads as TGTGCCAGCAGCGGGGGTCTGGGGTCGGGTGGAAACACCATATATTTT. Based on the CDR3 plus reference TRBV9 and TRBJ1-3, the full variable domain is DSGVTQTPKHLITATGQRVTLRCSPRSGDLSVYWYQQSLDQGLQFLIQYYNGEERAKGNILERFSAQQFPDLHSELNLSSLELGDSALYFCASSGGLGSGGNTIYFGEGSWLTVV.

This clonotype was recorded at least ten times. The chain couples TRBV5-4 to TRBJ2-7; D is possibly TRBD1 (6 bases). The length of the CDR3 is 15 residues. The germline V and J ends were trimmed by 4 bases and 0 bases, with 14 bases remaining between them. The germline CDR1 and CDR2 sequences are SGHNT and YYREEE (reference sequence). In DNA form, the CDR3 reads TGTGCCAGCAGCAAGAGGGTGGACAGCTCCTACGAGCAGTACTTC. Translation gives CASSKRVDSSYEQYF.